One sample yielded the 17 T cell receptor beta chains listed below, sequenced in a study of blood T cell repertoires in COVID-19. The repertoire was sequenced with immunoSEQ multiplex PCR; TCRdb's copy has only in-frame clones and lacks some. The table shows roughly 75,000 clones, with around nine tenths occurring only once. What was sequenced was peripheral blood. The source is a man aged 55-75 years with acute or convalescent COVID-19.

This sequence joins TRBV29-1 and TRBJ1-1, with 8 bases that match TRBD1. The V gene's germline CDR1 is SQVTM and CDR2 ANQGSEA. This CDR3 has 15 amino acids. V dropped 0 bases and J dropped 1; count of bases not matched to a gene: 4. The CDR3 sequence is CSVEDRGHGNTEAFF. Here the CDR3 DNA reads TGCAGCGTTGAAGACAGGGGGCATGGGAACACTGAAGCTTTCTTT.

The chain couples TRBV2 to TRBJ2-1, with D maybe TRBD2 (6 bases). V lost 1 base to trimming and J lost 2 bases, with 12 bases between them. The CDR3 extends over 16 amino acids. The germline gives CDR1 SNHLY, CDR2 FYNNEI. DNA for the CDR3: TGTGCCAGCAGTGAAGGGGGACGGAGGGCCTACAATGAGCAGTTCTTC. Amino acid sequence: CASSEGGRRAYNEQFF.

The chain recombines TRBV7-3 with TRBJ2-6, with D unresolved. The CDR3 loop spans 15 amino acids. V dropped 1 base and J dropped 0 bases, with 4 bases sitting between them. CDR1 and CDR2 from the germline V gene are SGHTA and FQGTGA. The CDR3 sequence: CASSLRPSGANVLTF. CDR3 sequence (DNA): TGTGCCAGCAGCTTAAGGCCCTCTGGGGCCAACGTCCTGACTTTC.

This chain links TRBV5-6 with TRBJ2-7, with D unresolved. The CDR3 consists of 13 residues. Germline assignment: CDR1 SGHDT and CDR2 YYEEEE. V lost 0 bases and J 0 bases, leaving 4 bases between the germline ends. The CDR3 DNA reads as TGTGCCAGCAGCTTGGCCAACTCCTACGAGCAGTACTTC. This sequence encodes CASSLANSYEQYF.

This clone was detected once. The chain uses TRBV29-1 and TRBJ2-5; 8 nucleotides match TRBD1. Germline V gene data show CDR1 as SQVTM and CDR2 as ANQGSEA. This CDR3 is built from 12 residues. V lost 7 bases and J lost 1; bases outside the gene matches: 2. CDR3 loop: CSAGTGQETQYF. CDR3 nucleotides: TGCAGCGCCGGGACAGGCCAAGAGACCCAGTACTTC.

This clone was counted a single time. This rearrangement joins TRBV7-2 to TRBJ1-3; 8 positions match TRBD1. The length of the CDR3 is 15 residues. Germline-derived CDR1 and CDR2 are SGHTA and FQGNSA. V was pared by 5 bases and J by 0 bases, with 3 bases of the junction left unmatched. The DNA for the CDR3 is TGTGCCAGCAGCCGGGACAGGCCCTCTGGAAACACCATATATTTT. Its protein is CASSRDRPSGNTIYF. Full variable domain (outside the CDR3, taken from reference TRBV7-2 and TRBJ1-3): GAGVSQSPSNKVTEKGKDVELRCDPISGHTALYWYRQSLGQGLEFLIYFQGNSAPDKSGLPSDRFSAERTGGSVSTLTIQRTQQEDSAVYLCASSRDRPSGNTIYFGEGSWLTVV.

The V gene is TRBV19, the J gene TRBJ2-5, with D possibly TRBD1 on 5 matching bases. V was trimmed by 5 bases and J by 2 bases, leaving 12 bases between them. CDR1 LNHDA and CDR2 SQIVND come from the germline V gene (reference sequence). The CDR3 totals 14 residues. The CDR3: CASSPRQQQETQYF. CDR3 coding DNA: TGTGCCAGTAGTCCCCGACAGCAGCAAGAGACCCAGTACTTC.

V gene TRBV12-5 combines with J gene TRBJ1-4; TRBD1 aligns across 8 bases. CDR1 LGHNT and CDR2 FRNRAP come from the germline V gene. This CDR3 comprises 14 residues. V trimming: 3 bases; J trimming: 4 bases; junction bases outside the gene matches: 1. The CDR3 sequence is CASGFGQGNEKLFF. CDR3 DNA: TGTGCTAGTGGTTTTGGACAGGGTAATGAAAAACTGTTTTTT.

This clone was seen only once. CDR3 nucleotides: TGCGCCAGCAGCTTGGAATTCCAGATCCTCCGGGTGGGCACTGAAGCTTTCTTT. Translated, it gives CASSLEFQILRVGTEAFF. The V gene is TRBV5-1, the J gene TRBJ1-1; D gene unclear. Germline V CDR1 and CDR2: SGHRS, YFSETQ. CDR3 size: 18 residues. V was pared by 0 bases and J by 4 bases, with 22 bases between.

The gene calls are TRBV4-2 and TRBJ2-2; 12 bases map to TRBD2. The germline V gene encodes CDR1 LGHNA and CDR2 YNFKEQ. Trimming at V came to 4 bases and at J to 1 base, leaving 10 bases not matched to a gene. The CDR3 runs 19 residues. CDR3 nucleotide sequence: TGTGCCAGCAGCCGCCGAAGGACTAGCGGGGAAAGGAACACCGGGGAGCTGTTTTTT. It translates to CASSRRRTSGERNTGELFF.

J is TRBJ1-1 and V is TRBV30, with 9 bases lining up with TRBD1. Germline V lookup: CDR1 GTSNPN, CDR2 SVGIG (reference sequence). Losses at the gene ends were 3 bases for V and 5 bases for J; bases not matched to a gene: 7. The CDR3 has 14 residues. The CDR3 coding sequence is TGTGCCTGGAGCGCGGACAGGGGATGGACTGAAGCTTTCTTT. It yields the protein CAWSADRGWTEAFF. The complete variable domain, with remaining parts taken from reference TRBV30 and TRBJ1-1, reads SQTIHQWPATLVQPVGSPLSLECTVEGTSNPNLYWYRQAAGRGLQLLFYSVGIGQISSEVPQNLSASRPQDRQFILSSKKLLLSDSGFYLCAWSADRGWTEAFFGQGTRLTVV.

The chain joins TRBV7-2 to TRBJ1-2; D is uncertain. Trimming took off 1 base at V and 4 bases at J, with 7 bases between the two ends. Germline CDR1 SGHTA, CDR2 FQGNSA. This CDR3 spans 13 amino acids. The CDR3 coding sequence is TGTGCCAGCAGCTTAGGACACAGCTATGGCTACACCTTC. This translates into CASSLGHSYGYTF.

The chain joins TRBV29-1 to TRBJ1-1; weak D call: TRBD1 (6 bases). Germline assignment: CDR1 SQVTM and CDR2 ANQGSEA. V lost 7 bases and J 4 bases, leaving 10 bases between the germline ends. The CDR3 consists of 11 residues. CDR3 protein: CSAVQGTEAFF. The CDR3 DNA reads TGCAGCGCTGTACAGGGCACTGAAGCTTTCTTT.

The rearrangement links TRBV27 to TRBJ1-6; a weak D match, TRBD1 (5 bases). The germline V gene has CDR1 MNHEY and CDR2 SMNVEV (reference sequence). The V gene lost 5 bases and the J gene lost 0 bases, with 14 bases spanning the gap. The CDR3 has 17 amino acids. The CDR3 protein is CASSRGLSSSYNSPLHF. CDR3 DNA: TGTGCCAGCAGTAGGGGACTTTCCAGCTCCTATAATTCACCCCTCCACTTT.

The chain combines TRBV30 with TRBJ1-3; 7 nucleotides line up with TRBD1. This CDR3 has 14 residues. V shed 7 bases, J shed 11 bases, and the junction held 17 bases outside the gene matches. Germline loops: CDR1 GTSNPN, CDR2 SVGIG (reference sequence). The CDR3 here is CAFNADRQTGAIYF. CDR3 in DNA: TGTGCCTTTAACGCAGACAGGCAAACAGGGGCCATATATTTT.

J is TRBJ1-2 and V is TRBV9, with 11 bases fitting TRBD1. The germline V gene has CDR1 SGDLS and CDR2 YYNGEE. V lost 4 bases to trimming and J lost 4 bases; unmatched junction nucleotides: 12. This CDR3 is 17 amino acids long. The CDR3: CASSLTTAGTGGYGYTF. CDR3 nucleotide sequence: TGTGCCAGCAGCCTTACCACTGCCGGGACAGGGGGCTATGGCTACACCTTC.

The chain has TRBV3-1 (or the pseudogene TRBV3-2) and TRBJ2-7, with 9 nucleotides matching TRBD2. The V segment lost 3 bases and the J segment 2 bases; nucleotides outside the gene matches: 11. CDR1 and CDR2 from the germline V gene are LGHDT and YNNKEL (reference sequence). CDR3 size: 17 residues. The CDR3 region is CASSQASTSGLTYEQYF. As DNA, the CDR3 is TGTGCCAGCAGCCAGGCCTCCACTAGCGGGTTGACCTACGAGCAGTACTTC.